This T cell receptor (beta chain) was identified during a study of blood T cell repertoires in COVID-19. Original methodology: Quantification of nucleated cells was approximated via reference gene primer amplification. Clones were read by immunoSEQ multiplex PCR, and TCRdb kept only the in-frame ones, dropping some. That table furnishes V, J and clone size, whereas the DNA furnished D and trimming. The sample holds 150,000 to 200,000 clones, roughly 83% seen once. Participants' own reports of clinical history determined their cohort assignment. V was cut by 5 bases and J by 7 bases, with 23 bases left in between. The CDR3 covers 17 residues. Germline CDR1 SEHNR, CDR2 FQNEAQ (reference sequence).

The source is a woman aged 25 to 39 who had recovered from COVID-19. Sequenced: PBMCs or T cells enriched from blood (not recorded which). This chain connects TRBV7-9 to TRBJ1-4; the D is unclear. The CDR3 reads CASSPTWTGSEGEKLFF. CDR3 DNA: TGTGCCAGCAGCCCAACCTGGACCGGGAGCGAAGGTGAAAAACTGTTTTTT. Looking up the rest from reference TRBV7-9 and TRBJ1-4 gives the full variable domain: DTGVSQNPRHKITKRGQNVTFRCDPISEHNRLYWYRQTLGQGPEFLTYFQNEAQLEKSRLLSDRFSAERPKGSFSTLEIQRTEQGDSAMYLCASSPTWTGSEGEKLFFGSGTQLSVL.